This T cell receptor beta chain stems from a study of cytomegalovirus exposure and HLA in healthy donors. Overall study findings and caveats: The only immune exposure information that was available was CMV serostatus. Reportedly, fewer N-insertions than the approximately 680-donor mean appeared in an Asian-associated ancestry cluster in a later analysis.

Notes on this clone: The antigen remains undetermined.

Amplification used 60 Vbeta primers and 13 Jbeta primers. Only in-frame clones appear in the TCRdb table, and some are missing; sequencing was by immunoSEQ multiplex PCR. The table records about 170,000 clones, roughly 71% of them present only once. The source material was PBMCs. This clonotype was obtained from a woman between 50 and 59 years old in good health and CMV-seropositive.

The DNA for the CDR3 is TGTGCCAGTAGCGACAGGGGCTTCTACGAGCAGTACTTC. Translated: CASSDRGFYEQYF. This chain links TRBV19 with TRBJ2-7, with 8 bases identical to TRBD1. CDR1 is LNHDA and CDR2 is SQIVND in the germline V gene (reference sequence). The length of the CDR3 is 13 residues. V gave up 6 bases and J gave up 3 bases; unmatched junction bases: 4.